This T cell receptor beta chain appears in the sequencing data of a study of T-cell memory formation after mild COVID-19. Study observations and caveats: A second wave expanding day 15 to 37 was CD4+-biased; contracting clones were balanced. Unconfirmed was the SARS-CoV-2 specificity of second-wave clones that peaked on day 37.

This clonotype showed up just a few times. Its target is not known. Germline CDR1 SQVTM, CDR2 ANQGSEA. Between the trimmed V and J ends, which lost 1 base and 2 bases, there was a span of 6 bases. The CDR3 runs 12 residues. TCRdb used MiXCR to reprocess the 5' RACE reads, holding one entry per CDR3 protein. The table records hundreds of thousands of distinct CDR3 sequences, around a sixth of them present only once. The rearrangement links TRBV29-1 to TRBJ2-7; D is ambiguous. Source material: PBMCs or a T cell subset sorted from them (not recorded which). The receptor's source is a man between 18 and 29 years old who had mild COVID-19 (a few samples of this study predate the infection). Cell type and time point are not known. In DNA, the CDR3 is TGCAGCGTTGAAGCCCAGACCTACGAGCAGTACTTC. Translating gives CSVEAQTYEQYF.